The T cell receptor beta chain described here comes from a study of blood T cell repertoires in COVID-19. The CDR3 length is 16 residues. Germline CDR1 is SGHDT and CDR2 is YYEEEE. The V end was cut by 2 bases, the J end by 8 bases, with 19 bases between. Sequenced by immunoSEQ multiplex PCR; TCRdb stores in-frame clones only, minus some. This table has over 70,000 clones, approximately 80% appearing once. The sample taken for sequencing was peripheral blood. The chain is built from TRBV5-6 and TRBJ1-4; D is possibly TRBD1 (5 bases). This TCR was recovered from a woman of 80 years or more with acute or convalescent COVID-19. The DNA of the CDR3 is TGTGCCAGCAGCTTTTATAAAACAGGCCTTAACGAAAAACTGTTTTTT. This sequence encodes CASSFYKTGLNEKLFF. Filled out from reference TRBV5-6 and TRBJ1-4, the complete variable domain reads DAGVTQSPTHLIKTRGQQVTLRCSPKSGHDTVSWYQQALGQGPQFIFQYYEEEERQRGNFPDRFSGHQFPNYSSELNVNALLLGDSALYLCASSFYKTGLNEKLFFGSGTQLSVL.